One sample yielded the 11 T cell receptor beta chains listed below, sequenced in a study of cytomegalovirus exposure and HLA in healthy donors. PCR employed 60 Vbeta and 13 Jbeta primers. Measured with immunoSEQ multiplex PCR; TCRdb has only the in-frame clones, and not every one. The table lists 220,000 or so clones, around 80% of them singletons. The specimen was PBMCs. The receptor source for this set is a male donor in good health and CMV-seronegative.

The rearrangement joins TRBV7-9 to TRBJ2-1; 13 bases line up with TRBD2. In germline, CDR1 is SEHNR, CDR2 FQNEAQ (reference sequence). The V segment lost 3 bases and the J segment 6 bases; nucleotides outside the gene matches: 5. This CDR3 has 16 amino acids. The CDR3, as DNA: TGTGCCAGCAGCTTTTGGACTAGCGGGAGTGTCAATGAGCAGTTCTTC. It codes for CASSFWTSGSVNEQFF.

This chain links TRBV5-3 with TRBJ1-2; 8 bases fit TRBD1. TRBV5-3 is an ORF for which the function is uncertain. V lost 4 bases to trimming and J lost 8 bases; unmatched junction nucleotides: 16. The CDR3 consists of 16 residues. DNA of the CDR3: TGTGCCAGAAGCCTCATGGCGGACAGGGATAGTGAGGGCTACACCTTC. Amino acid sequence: CARSLMADRDSEGYTF.

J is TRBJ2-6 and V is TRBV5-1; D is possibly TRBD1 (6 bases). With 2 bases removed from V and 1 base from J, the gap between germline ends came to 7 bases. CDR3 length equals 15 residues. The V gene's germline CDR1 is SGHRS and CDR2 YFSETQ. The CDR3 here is CASSFTGSGANVLTF. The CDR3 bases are TGCGCCAGCAGCTTTACAGGGTCTGGGGCCAACGTCCTGACTTTC.

Here the CDR3 reads CAISEYASGTETQYF. The CDR3 bases are TGTGCCATCAGTGAGTACGCTAGCGGGACTGAGACCCAGTACTTC. The chain links TRBV10-3 to TRBJ2-5; TRBD2 matches at 9 bases. V dropped 1 base and J dropped 5; count of bases not matched to a gene: 5. CDR3 length: 15 residues. CDR1 ENHRY and CDR2 SYGVKD come from the germline V gene.

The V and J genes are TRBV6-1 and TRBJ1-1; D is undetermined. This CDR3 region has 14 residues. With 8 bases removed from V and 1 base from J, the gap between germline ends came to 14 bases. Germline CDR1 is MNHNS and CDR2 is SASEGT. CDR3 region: CASGPRRQNTEAFF. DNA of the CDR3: TGTGCCAGCGGGCCCAGGCGCCAGAACACTGAAGCTTTCTTT.

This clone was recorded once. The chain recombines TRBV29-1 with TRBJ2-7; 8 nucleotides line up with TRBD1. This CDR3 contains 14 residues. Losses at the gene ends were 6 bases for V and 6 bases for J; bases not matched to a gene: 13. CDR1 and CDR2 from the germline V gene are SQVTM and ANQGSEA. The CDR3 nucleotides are TGCAGCGTGAAGGGACAGGACCTTAGTGGCGAGCAGTACTTC. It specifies CSVKGQDLSGEQYF.

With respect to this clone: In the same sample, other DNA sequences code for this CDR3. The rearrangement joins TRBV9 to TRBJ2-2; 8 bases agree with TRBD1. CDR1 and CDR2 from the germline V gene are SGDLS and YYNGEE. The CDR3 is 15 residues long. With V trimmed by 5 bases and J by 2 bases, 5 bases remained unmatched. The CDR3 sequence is CASSVGQGNTGELFF. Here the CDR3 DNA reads TGTGCCAGCAGTGTTGGACAGGGCAACACCGGGGAGCTGTTTTTT.

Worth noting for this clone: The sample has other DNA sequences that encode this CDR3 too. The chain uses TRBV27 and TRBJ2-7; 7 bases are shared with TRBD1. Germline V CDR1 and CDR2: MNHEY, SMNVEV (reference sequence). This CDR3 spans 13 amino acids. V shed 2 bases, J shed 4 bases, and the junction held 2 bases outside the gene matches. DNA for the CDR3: TGTGCCAGCAGTTTAGGGACAGCTTACGAGCAGTACTTC. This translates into CASSLGTAYEQYF.

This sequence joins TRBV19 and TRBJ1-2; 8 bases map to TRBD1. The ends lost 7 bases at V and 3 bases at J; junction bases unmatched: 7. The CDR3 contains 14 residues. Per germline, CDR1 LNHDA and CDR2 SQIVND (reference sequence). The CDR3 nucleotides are TGTGCCAGTAACTTCGGACAGGGCTACTATGGCTACACCTTC. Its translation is CASNFGQGYYGYTF.

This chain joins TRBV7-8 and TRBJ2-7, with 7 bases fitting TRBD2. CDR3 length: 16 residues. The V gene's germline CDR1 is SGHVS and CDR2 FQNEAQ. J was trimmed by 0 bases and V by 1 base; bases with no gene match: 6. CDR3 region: CASSLDRAGVSYEQYF. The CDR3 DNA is TGTGCCAGCAGCTTAGATCGGGCGGGAGTCTCCTACGAGCAGTACTTC.

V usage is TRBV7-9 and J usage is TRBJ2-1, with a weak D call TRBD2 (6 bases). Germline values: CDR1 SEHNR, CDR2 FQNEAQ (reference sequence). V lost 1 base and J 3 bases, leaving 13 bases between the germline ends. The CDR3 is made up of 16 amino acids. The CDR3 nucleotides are TGTGCCAGCAGCTTAGTCGCGAGCGGGCTCTACAATGAGCAGTTCTTC. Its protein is CASSLVASGLYNEQFF.